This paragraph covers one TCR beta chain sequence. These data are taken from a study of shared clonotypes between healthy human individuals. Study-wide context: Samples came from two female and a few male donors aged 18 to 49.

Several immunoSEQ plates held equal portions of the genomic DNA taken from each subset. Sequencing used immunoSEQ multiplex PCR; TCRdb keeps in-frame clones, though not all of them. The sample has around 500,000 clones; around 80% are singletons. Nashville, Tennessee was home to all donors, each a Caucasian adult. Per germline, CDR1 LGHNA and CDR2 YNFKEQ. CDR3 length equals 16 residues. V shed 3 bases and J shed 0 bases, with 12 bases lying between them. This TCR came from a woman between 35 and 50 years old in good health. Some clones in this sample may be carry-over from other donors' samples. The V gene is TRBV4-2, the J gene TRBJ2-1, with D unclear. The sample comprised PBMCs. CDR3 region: CASSQETGRSYNEQFF. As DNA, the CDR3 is TGTGCCAGCAGCCAGGAAACCGGGCGCTCCTACAATGAGCAGTTCTTC.